This TCR beta chain was captured in a study of blood T cell repertoires in COVID-19. Measured with immunoSEQ multiplex PCR; TCRdb has only the in-frame clones, and not every one. The repertoire includes under 150,000 clones, about nine tenths of them detected once, and approximately 4.2% sits in the top ten. Germline V CDR1 and CDR2: MNHEY, SVGAGI. Trimming removed 6 bases from V and 1 base from J, with 15 bases in between. The CDR3 totals 15 residues. The sequenced sample consisted of peripheral blood. This chain uses TRBV6-5 with TRBJ1-1; perhaps TRBD1 as D (5 bases). This TCR was sampled from a woman between 45 and 60 years old with acute or convalescent COVID-19. CDR3 sequence: CASRHAGSQNTEAFF. The DNA for the CDR3 is TGTGCCAGCAGGCATGCAGGGTCCCAGAACACTGAAGCTTTCTTT.